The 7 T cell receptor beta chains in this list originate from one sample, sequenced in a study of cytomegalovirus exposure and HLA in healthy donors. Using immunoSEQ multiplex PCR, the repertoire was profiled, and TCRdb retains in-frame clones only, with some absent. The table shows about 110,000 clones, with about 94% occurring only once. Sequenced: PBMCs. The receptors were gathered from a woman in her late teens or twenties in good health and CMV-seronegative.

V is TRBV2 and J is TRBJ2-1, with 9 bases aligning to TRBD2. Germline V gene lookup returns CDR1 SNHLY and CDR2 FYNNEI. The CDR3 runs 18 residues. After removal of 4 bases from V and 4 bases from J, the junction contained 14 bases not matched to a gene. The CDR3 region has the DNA TGTGCCAGCAGTGGACCCCAGGGGCGGGGGGGCCTATACAATGAGCAGTTCTTC. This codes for CASSGPQGRGGLYNEQFF. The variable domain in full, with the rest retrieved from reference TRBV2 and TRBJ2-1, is EPEVTQTPSHQVTQMGQEVILRCVPISNHLYFYWYRQILGQKVEFLVSFYNNEISEKSEIFDDQFSVERPDGSNFTLKIRSTKLEDSAMYFCASSGPQGRGGLYNEQFFGPGTRLTVL.

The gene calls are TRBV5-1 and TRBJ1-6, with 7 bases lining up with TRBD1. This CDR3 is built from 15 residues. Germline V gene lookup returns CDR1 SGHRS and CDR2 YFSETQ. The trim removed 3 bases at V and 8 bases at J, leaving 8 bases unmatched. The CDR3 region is CASSSADRVDSPLHF. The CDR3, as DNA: TGCGCCAGCAGCTCAGCCGACAGGGTGGATTCACCCCTCCACTTT. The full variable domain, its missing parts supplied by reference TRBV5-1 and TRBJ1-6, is KAGVTQTPRYLIKTRGQQVTLSCSPISGHRSVSWYQQTPGQGLQFLFEYFSETQRNKGNFPGRFSGRQFSNSRSEMNVSTLELGDSALYLCASSSADRVDSPLHFGNGTRLTVT.

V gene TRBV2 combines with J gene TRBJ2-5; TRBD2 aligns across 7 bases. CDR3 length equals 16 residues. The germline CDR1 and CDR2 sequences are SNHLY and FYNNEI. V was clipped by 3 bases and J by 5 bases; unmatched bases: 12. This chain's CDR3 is CASSEESREGTETQYF. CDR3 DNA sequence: TGTGCCAGCAGTGAGGAGTCCAGGGAGGGCACGGAGACCCAGTACTTC.

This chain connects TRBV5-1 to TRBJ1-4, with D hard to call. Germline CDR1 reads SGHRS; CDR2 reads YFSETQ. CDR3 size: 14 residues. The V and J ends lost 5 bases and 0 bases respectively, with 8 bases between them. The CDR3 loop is CASRSGSTNEKLFF. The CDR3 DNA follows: TGCGCCAGCAGATCAGGTTCAACTAATGAAAAACTGTTTTTT.

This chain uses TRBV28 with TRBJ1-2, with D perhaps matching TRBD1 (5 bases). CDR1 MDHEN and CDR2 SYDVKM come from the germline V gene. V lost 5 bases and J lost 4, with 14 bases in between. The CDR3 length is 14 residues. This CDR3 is CASSPGKGIYGYTF. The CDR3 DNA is TGTGCCAGCAGTCCCGGTAAGGGGATCTATGGCTACACCTTC.

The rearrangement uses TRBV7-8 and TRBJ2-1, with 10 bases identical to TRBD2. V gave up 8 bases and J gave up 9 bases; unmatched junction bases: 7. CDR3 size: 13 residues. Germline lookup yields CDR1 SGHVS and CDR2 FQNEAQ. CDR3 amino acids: CASGRAGGGEQFF. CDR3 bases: TGTGCCAGCGGACGAGCGGGGGGGGGTGAGCAGTTCTTC.

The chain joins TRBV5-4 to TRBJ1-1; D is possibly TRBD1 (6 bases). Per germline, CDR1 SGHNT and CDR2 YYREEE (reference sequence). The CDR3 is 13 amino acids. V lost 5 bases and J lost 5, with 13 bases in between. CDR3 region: CASSLTGKTEAFF. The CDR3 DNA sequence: TGTGCCAGCAGTCTAACAGGGAAGACTGAAGCTTTCTTT.